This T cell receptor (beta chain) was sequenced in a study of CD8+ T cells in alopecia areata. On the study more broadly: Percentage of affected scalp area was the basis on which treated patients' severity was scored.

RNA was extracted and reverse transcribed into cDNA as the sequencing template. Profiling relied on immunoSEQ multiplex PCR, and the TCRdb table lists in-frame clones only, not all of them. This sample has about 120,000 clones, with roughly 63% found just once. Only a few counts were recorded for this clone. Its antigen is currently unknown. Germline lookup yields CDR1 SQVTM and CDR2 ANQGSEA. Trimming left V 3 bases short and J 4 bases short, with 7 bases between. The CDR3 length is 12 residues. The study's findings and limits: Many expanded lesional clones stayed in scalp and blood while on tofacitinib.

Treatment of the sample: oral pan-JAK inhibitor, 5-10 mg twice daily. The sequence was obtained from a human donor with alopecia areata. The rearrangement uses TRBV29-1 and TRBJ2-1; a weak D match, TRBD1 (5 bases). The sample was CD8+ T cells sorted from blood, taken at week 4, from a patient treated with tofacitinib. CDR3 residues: CSVETDYNEQFF. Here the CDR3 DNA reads TGCAGCGTTGAGACAGATTACAATGAGCAGTTCTTC.